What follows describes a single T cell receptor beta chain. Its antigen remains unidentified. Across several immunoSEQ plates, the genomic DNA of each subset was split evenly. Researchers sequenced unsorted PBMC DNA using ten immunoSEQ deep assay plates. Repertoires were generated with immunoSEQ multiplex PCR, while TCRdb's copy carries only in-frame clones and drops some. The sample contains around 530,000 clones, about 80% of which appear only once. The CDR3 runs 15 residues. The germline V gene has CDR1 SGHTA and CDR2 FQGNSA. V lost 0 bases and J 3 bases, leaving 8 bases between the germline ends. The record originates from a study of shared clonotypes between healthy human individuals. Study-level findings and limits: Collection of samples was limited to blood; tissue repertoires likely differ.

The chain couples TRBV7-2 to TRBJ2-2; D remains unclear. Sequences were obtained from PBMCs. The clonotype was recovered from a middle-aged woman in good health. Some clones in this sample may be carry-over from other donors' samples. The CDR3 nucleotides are TGTGCCAGCAGCTTAGCCCGAGGAGACACCGGGGAGCTGTTTTTT. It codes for CASSLARGDTGELFF.